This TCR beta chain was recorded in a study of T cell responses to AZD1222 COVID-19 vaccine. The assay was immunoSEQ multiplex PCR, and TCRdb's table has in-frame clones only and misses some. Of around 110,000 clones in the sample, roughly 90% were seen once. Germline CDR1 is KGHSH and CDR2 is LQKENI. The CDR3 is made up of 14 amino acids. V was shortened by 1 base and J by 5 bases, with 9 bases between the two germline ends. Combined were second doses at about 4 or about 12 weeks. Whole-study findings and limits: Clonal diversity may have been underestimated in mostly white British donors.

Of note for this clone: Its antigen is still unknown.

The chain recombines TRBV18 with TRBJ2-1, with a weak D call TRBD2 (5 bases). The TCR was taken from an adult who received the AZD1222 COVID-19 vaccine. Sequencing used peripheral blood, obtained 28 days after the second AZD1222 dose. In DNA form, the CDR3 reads TGTGCCAGCTCACCACAACTCGGGGACAATGAGCAGTTCTTC. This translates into CASSPQLGDNEQFF.